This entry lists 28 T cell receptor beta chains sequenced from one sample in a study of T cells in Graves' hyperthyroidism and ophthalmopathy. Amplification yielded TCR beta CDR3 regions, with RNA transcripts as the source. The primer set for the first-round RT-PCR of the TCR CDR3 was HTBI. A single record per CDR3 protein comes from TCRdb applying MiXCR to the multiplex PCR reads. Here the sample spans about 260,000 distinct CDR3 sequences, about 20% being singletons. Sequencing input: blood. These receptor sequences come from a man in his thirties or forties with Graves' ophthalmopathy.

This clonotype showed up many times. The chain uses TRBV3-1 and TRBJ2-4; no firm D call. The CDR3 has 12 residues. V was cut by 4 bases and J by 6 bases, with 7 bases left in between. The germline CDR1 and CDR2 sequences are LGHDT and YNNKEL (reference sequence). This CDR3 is CASSLGGNIQYF. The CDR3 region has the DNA TGTGCCAGCAGCCTGGGCGGAAACATTCAGTACTTC. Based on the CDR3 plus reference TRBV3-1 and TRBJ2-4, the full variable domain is DTAVSQTPKYLVTQMGNDKSIKCEQNLGHDTMYWYKQDSKKFLKIMFSYNNKELIINETVPNRFSPKSPDKAHLNLHINSLELGDSAVYFCASSLGGNIQYFGAGTRLSVL.

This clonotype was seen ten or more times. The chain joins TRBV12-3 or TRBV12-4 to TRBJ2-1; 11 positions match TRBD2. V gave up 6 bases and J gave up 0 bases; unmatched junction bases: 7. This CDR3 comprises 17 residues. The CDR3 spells CASRPGTSGSSYNEQFF. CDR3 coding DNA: TGTGCCAGCAGACCCGGGACTAGCGGCTCCTCCTACAATGAGCAGTTCTTC.

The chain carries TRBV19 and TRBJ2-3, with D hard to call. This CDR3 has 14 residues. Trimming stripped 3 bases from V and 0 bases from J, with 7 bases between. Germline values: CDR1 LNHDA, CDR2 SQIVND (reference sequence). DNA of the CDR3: TGTGCCAGTAGTATCCGTGCAAGCACAGATACGCAGTATTTT. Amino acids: CASSIRASTDTQYF.

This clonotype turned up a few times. The CDR3 DNA reads as TGTGCCAGCAGCCAAAACGCAGGAAACACCATATATTTT. Translation gives CASSQNAGNTIYF. The chain recombines TRBV7-2 with TRBJ1-3; D is unresolved. The germline CDR1 and CDR2 sequences are SGHTA and FQGNSA. Trimming left V 5 bases short and J 4 bases short, with 9 bases between. This CDR3 comprises 13 residues.

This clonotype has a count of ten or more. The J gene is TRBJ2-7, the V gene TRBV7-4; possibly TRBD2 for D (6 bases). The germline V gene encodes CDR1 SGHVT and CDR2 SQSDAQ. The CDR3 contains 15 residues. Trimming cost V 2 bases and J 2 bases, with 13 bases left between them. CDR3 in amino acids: CASSLTERAPYEQYF. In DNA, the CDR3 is TGTGCCAGCAGCTTAACCGAGCGGGCCCCCTACGAGCAGTACTTC.

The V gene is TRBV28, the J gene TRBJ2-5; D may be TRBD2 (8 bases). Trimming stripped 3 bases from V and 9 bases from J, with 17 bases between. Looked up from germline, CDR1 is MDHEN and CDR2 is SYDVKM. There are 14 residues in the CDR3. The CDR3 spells CASSFQGGGGSQYF. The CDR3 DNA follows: TGTGCCAGCAGTTTTCAAGGGGGCGGGGGGTCCCAGTACTTC.

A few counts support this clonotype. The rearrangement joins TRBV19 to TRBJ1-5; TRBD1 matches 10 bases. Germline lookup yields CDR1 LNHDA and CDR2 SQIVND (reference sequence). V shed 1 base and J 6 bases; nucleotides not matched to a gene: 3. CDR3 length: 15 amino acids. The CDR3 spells CASSIGQGAGQPQHF. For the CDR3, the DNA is TGTGCCAGTAGTATAGGACAGGGGGCGGGTCAGCCCCAGCATTTT.

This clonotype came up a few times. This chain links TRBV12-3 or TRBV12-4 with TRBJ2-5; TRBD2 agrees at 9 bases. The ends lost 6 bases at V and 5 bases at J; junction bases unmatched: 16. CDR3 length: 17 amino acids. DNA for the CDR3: TGTGCCAGCAGCCGCCCCATGACTAGCGGACCGCTGGAGACCCAGTACTTC. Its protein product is CASSRPMTSGPLETQYF.

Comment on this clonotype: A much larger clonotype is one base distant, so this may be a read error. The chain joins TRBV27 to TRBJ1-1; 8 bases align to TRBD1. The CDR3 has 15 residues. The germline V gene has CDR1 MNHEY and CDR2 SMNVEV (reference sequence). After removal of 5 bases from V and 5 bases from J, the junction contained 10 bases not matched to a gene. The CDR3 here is CASSQIRGRGTEAFF. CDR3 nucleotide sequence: TGTGCCAGCAGTCAAATCAGGGGGCGGGGAACTGAAGCTTTCTTT.

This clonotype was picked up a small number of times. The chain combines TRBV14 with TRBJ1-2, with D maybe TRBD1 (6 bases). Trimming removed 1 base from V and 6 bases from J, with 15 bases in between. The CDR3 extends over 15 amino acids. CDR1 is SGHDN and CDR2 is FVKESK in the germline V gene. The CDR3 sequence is CASSQALAGVNGYTF. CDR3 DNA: TGTGCCAGCAGCCAAGCGTTGGCAGGGGTAAATGGCTACACCTTC.

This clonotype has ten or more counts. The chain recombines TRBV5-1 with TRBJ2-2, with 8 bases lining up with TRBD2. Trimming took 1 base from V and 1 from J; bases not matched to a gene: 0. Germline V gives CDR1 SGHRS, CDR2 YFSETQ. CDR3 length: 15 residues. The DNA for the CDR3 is TGCGCCAGCAGCTTGACTAGCGGGAACACCGGGGAGCTGTTTTTT. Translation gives CASSLTSGNTGELFF.

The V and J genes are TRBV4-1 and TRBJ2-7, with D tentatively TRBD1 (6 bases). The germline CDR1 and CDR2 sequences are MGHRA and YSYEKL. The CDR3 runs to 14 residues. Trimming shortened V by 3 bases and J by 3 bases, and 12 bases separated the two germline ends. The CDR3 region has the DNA TGCGCCAGCAGCCACAGGACAGAGAGCTACGAGCAGTACTTC. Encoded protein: CASSHRTESYEQYF.

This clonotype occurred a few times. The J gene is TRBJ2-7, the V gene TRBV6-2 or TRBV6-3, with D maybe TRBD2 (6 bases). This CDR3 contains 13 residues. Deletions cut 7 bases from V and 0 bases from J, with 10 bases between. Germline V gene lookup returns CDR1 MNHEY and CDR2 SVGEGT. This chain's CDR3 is CASTLANSYEQYF. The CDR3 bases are TGTGCCAGCACCCTAGCGAACTCCTACGAGCAGTACTTC.

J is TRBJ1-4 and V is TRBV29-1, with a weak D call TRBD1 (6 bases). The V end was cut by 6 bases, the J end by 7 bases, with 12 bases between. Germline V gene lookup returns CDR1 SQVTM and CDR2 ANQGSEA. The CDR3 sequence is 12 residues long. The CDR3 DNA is TGCAGCGTCAGGGGAACTGGTGAAAAACTGTTTTTT. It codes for CSVRGTGEKLFF.

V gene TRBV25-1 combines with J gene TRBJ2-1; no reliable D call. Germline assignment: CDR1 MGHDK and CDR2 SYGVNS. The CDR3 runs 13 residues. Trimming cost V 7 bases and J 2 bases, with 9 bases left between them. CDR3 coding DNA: TGTGCCAGCAAAAGTGGACCCTACAATGAGCAGTTCTTC. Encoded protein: CASKSGPYNEQFF.

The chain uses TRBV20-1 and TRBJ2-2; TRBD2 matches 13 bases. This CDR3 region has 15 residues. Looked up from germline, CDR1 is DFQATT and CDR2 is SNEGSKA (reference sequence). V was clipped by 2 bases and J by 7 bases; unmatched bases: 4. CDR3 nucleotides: TGCAGTGCTAGATCTGGACTAGCGGGAGTCGGGGAGCTGTTTTTT. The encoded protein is CSARSGLAGVGELFF.

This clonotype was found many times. CDR3 region: CASRPRQGGITEAFF. Written as DNA, the CDR3 is TGTGCCAGCAGACCTAGACAGGGTGGAATCACTGAAGCTTTCTTT. This chain uses TRBV2 with TRBJ1-1; 7 bases line up with TRBD1. Looked up from germline, CDR1 is SNHLY and CDR2 is FYNNEI. The CDR3 is 15 residues long. J was trimmed by 4 bases and V by 6 bases; bases with no gene match: 11.

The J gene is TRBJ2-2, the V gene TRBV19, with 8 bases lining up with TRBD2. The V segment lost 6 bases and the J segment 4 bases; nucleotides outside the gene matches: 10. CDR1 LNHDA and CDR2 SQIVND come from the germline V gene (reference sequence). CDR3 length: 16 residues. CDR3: CASRRTSGVGTGELFF. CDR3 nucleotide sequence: TGTGCCAGTAGGCGAACTAGCGGAGTGGGCACCGGGGAGCTGTTTTTT.

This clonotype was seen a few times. CDR3 region: CASSGRDRVVDEQFF. The CDR3 DNA is TGTGCCAGCAGTGGTAGGGACAGGGTAGTCGATGAGCAGTTCTTC. V and J are TRBV6-1 and TRBJ2-1; 9 nucleotides line up with TRBD1. The junction had 9 bases not matched to a gene; V was cut back by 4 bases and J by 8 bases. This CDR3 spans 15 amino acids. In germline, CDR1 is MNHNS, CDR2 SASEGT.

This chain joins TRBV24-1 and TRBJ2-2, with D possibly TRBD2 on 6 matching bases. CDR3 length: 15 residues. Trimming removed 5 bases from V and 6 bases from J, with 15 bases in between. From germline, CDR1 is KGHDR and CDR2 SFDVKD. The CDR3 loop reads CATSVSGRGPGELFF. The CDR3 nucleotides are TGTGCCACCAGTGTTAGCGGCCGAGGGCCCGGGGAGCTGTTTTTT.

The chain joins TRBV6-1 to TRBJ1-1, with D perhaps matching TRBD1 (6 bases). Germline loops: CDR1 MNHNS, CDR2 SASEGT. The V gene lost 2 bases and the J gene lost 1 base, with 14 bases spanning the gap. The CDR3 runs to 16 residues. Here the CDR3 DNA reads TGTGCCAGCAGTGAATGGACAGCGTCCCCGAACACTGAAGCTTTCTTT. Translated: CASSEWTASPNTEAFF.

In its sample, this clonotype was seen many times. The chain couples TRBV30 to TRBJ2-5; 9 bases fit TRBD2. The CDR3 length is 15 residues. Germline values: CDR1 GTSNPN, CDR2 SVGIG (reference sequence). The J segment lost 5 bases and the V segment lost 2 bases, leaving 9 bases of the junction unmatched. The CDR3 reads CAWSSGLAGRETQYF. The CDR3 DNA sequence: TGTGCCTGGAGTTCGGGCCTAGCGGGAAGGGAGACCCAGTACTTC.

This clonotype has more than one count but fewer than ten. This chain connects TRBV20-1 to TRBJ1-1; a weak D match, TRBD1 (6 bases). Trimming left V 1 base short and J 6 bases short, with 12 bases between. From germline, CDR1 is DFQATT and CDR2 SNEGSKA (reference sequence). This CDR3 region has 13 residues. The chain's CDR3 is CSARVGGRAEAFF. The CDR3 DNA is TGCAGTGCTAGAGTAGGGGGTAGGGCTGAAGCTTTCTTT.

This CDR3 is CASTAGGTGFYEQYF. The CDR3 bases are TGTGCCAGTACCGCCGGGGGGACAGGGTTCTACGAGCAGTACTTC. The V and J genes are TRBV19 and TRBJ2-7, with TRBD1 matching 9 bases. V dropped 7 bases and J dropped 3; count of bases not matched to a gene: 10. CDR3 length: 15 amino acids. CDR1 and CDR2 (germline): LNHDA, SQIVND (reference sequence).

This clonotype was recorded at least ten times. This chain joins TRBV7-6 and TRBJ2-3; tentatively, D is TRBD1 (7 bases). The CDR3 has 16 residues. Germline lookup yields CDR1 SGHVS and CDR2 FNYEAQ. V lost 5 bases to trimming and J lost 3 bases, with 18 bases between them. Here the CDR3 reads CASSQSATGRTDTQYF. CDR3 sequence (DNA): TGTGCCAGCAGCCAGTCGGCGACAGGGAGGACAGATACGCAGTATTTT.

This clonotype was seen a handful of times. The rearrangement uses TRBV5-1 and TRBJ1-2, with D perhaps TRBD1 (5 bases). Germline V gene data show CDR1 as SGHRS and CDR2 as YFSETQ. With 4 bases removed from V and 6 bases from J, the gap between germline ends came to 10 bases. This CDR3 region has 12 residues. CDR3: CASSEGPNGYTF. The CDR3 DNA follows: TGCGCCAGCAGCGAGGGGCCTAATGGCTACACCTTC. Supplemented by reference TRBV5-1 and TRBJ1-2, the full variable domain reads KAGVTQTPRYLIKTRGQQVTLSCSPISGHRSVSWYQQTPGQGLQFLFEYFSETQRNKGNFPGRFSGRQFSNSRSEMNVSTLELGDSALYLCASSEGPNGYTFGSGTRLTVV.

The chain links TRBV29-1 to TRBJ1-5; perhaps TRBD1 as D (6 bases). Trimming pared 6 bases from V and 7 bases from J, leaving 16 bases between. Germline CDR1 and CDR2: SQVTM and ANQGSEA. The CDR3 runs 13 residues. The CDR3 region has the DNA TGCAGCGTCCAAAGGGGGAAAGGGCAGCCCCAGCATTTT. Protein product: CSVQRGKGQPQHF.

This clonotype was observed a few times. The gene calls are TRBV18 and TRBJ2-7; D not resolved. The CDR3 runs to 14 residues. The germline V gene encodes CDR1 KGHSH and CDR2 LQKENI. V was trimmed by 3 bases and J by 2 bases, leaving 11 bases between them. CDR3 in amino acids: CASSPPGGAYEQYF. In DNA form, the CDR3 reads TGTGCCAGCTCACCCCCTGGTGGGGCCTACGAGCAGTACTTC.